This TCR beta chain is drawn from a study of blood T cell repertoires in COVID-19. Study-wide context: Samples representing acute and convalescent COVID-19 were sourced from the United States, Italy and Spain. PBMCs, B-cell-depleted T cells, or T cells provided the cDNA or gDNA that made up the material.

In the original analysis: The assay estimated nucleated cells by amplifying reference gene primers. Sequenced by immunoSEQ multiplex PCR; TCRdb stores in-frame clones only, minus some. V, J and clone size derive from that table, while D and trimming were established from the DNA sequence. The table lists about 530,000 clones, roughly 89% of them singletons. Seattle cases were enrolled at active infection and followed longitudinally. This CDR3 region has 15 residues. V gave up 4 bases and J gave up 4 bases; unmatched junction bases: 6. The germline gives CDR1 MGHRA, CDR2 YSYEKL. The TCR comes from a woman aged 45-60 years with COVID-19, enrolled during active disease. The specimen sequenced was peripheral blood. The chain couples TRBV4-1 to TRBJ1-2; TRBD1 matches at 10 bases. This CDR3 is CASSPGGTGVYGYTF. The CDR3 DNA reads TGCGCCAGCAGCCCAGGGGGGACAGGGGTCTATGGCTACACCTTC.